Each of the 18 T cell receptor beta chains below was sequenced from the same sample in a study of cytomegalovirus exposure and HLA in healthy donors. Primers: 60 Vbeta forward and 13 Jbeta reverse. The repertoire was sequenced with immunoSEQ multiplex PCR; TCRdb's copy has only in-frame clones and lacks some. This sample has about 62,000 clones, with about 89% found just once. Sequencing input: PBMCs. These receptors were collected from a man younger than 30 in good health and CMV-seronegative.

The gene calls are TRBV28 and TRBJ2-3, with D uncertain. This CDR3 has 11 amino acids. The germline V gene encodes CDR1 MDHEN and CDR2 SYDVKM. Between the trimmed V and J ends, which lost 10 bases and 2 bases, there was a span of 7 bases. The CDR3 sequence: CATTNTDTQYF. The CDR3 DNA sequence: TGTGCCACGACAAACACAGATACGCAGTATTTT.

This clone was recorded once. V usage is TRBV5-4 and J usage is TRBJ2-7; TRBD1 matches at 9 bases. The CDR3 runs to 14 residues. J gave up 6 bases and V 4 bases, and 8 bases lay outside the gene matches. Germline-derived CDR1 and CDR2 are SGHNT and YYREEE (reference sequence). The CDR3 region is CASSRTGESVEQYF. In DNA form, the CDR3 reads TGTGCCAGCAGCCGGACAGGGGAGTCCGTCGAGCAGTACTTC.

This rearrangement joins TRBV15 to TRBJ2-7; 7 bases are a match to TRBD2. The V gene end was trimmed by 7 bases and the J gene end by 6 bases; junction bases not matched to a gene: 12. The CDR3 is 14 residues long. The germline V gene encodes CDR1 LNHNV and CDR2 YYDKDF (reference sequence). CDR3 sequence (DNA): TGTGCCACCACTAGGGAGGGCCGTTGGGGCGAGCAGTACTTC. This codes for CATTREGRWGEQYF.

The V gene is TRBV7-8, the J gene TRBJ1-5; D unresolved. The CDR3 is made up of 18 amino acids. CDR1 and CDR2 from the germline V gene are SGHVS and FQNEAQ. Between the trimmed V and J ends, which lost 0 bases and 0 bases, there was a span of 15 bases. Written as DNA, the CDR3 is TGTGCCAGCAGCTTAGCTACCTCAGGCCCCTATAGCAATCAGCCCCAGCATTTT. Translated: CASSLATSGPYSNQPQHF.

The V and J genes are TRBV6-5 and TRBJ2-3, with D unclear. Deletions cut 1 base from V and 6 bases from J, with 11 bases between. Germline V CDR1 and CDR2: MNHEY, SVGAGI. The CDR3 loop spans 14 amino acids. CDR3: CASSYYNSIDTQYF. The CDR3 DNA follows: TGTGCCAGCAGTTACTATAACAGTATCGATACGCAGTATTTT.

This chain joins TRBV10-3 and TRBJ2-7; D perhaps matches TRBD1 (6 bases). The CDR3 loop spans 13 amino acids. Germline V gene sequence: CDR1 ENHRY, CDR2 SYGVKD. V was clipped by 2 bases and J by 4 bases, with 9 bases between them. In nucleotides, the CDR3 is TGTGCCATCAGTGAGCCGGACAGTTACGAGCAGTACTTC. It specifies CAISEPDSYEQYF.

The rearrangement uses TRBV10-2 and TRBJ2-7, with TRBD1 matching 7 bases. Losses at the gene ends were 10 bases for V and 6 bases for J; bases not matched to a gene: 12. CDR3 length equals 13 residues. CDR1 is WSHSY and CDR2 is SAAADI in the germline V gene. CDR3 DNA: TGCGCCACCTCCGGGACAGCTATCGGCGAGCAGTACTTC. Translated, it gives CATSGTAIGEQYF.

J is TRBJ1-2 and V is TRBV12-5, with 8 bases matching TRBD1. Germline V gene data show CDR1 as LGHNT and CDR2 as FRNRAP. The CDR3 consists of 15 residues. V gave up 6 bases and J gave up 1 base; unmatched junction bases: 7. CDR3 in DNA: TGTGCTAGTGGAGGACAGGGCGACTATAACTATGGCTACACCTTC. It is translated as CASGGQGDYNYGYTF.

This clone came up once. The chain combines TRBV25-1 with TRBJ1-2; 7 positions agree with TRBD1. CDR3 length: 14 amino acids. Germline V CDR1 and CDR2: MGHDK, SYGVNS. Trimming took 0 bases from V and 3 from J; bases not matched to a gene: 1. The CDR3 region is CASSEYRGDYGYTF. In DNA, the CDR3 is TGTGCCAGCAGTGAATACAGGGGGGACTATGGCTACACCTTC.

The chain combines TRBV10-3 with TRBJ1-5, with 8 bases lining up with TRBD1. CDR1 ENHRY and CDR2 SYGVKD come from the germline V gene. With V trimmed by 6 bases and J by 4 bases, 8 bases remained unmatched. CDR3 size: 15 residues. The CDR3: CAISLTGEGNQPQHF. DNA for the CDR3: TGTGCCATCAGCTTGACAGGGGAGGGGAATCAGCCCCAGCATTTT.

The CDR3 sequence is CASSLDPDRGLVNTEAFF. The DNA for the CDR3 is TGTGCCAGCAGCTTAGATCCGGACAGGGGGCTAGTTAACACTGAAGCTTTCTTT. The chain joins TRBV11-2 to TRBJ1-1; 11 nucleotides match TRBD1. CDR1 and CDR2 from the germline V gene are SGHAT and FQNNGV. This CDR3 is built from 18 residues. Losses at the gene ends were 0 bases for V and 2 bases for J; bases not matched to a gene: 8. The full variable domain, its missing parts supplied by reference TRBV11-2 and TRBJ1-1, is EAGVAQSPRYKIIEKRQSVAFWCNPISGHATLYWYQQILGQGPKLLIQFQNNGVVDDSQLPKDRFSAERLKGVDSTLKIQPAKLEDSAVYLCASSLDPDRGLVNTEAFFGQGTRLTVV.

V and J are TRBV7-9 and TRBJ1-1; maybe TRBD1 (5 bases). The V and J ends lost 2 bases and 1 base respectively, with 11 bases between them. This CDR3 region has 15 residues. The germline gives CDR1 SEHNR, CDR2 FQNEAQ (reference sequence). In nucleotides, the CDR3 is TGTGCCAGCAGCTTAATGGAAGGGGAGAACACTGAAGCTTTCTTT. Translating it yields CASSLMEGENTEAFF.

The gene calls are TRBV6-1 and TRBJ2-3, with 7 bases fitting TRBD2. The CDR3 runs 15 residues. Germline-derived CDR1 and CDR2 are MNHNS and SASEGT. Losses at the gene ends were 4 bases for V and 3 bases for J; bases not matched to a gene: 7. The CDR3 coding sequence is TGTGCCAGCAGTGTGATAGGGGAGGGGACAGATACGCAGTATTTT. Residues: CASSVIGEGTDTQYF.

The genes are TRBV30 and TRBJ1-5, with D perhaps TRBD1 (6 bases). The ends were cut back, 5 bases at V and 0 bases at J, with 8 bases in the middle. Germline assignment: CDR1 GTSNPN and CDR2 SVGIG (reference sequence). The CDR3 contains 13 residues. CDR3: CAWGQNSNQPQHF. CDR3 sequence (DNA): TGTGCCTGGGGACAGAATAGCAATCAGCCCCAGCATTTT.

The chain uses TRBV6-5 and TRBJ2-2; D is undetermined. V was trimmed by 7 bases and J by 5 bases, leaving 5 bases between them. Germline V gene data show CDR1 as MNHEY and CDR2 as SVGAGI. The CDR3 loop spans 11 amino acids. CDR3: CASTRTGELFF. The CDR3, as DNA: TGTGCCAGCACTAGGACCGGGGAGCTGTTTTTT.

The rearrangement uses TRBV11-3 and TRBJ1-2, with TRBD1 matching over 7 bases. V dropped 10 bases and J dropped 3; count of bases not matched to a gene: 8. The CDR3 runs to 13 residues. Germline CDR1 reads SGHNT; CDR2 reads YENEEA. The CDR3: CAIRQGPYYGYTF. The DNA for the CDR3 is TGTGCCATACGACAGGGACCATACTATGGCTACACCTTC.

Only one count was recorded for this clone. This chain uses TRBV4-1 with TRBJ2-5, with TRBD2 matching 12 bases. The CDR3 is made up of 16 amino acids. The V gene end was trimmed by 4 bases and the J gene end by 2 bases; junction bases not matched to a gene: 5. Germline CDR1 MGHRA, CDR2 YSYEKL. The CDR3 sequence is CASSPHGLAGQETQYF. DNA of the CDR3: TGCGCCAGCAGCCCGCACGGACTAGCGGGGCAAGAGACCCAGTACTTC.

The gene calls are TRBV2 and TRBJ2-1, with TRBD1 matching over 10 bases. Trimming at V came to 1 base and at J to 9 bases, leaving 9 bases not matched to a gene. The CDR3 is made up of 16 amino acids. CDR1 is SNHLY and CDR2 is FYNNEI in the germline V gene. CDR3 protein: CASSEVGTGEGAEQFF. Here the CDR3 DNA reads TGTGCCAGCAGTGAAGTCGGGACAGGGGAAGGGGCTGAGCAGTTCTTC.